The present T cell receptor (beta chain) was sequenced within a study of cytomegalovirus exposure and HLA in healthy donors. Across the whole study: Prior work identified more than 90 million unique TCR beta sequences in 150 million to 200 million T cells.

The PCR employed 60 Vbeta primers together with 13 Jbeta primers. TCRdb's copy holds only in-frame clones and misses some; the assay was immunoSEQ multiplex PCR. The profile shows fewer than 150,000 clones, less than 80% of them singletons. For this clone: Antigen unknown.

Study-wide results and limits: Sequencing depth across donors, presence/absence analyses assumed, was roughly uniform. Available immune exposure information was restricted to CMV serostatus only. About 90% or about 30% of the time was how often most TCR beta V segments were productive, according to an earlier analysis.

V lost 0 bases and J 6 bases, leaving 12 bases between the germline ends. Germline-derived CDR1 and CDR2 are SGHRS and YFSETQ. The CDR3 has 14 amino acids. The sample was PBMCs. The V gene is TRBV5-1, the J gene TRBJ1-2; TRBD1 is a possible D gene (5 bases). The receptor's source is a man in his forties in good health and CMV-seropositive. The CDR3 sequence: CASSLAGRADGYTF. CDR3 nucleotides: TGCGCCAGCAGCTTGGCCGGCAGGGCTGATGGCTACACCTTC.